The 22 T cell receptor beta chains reported below all come from one sample, sequenced in a study of early T cells in non-severe SARS-CoV-2 infection. One entry per CDR3 protein, called by TCRdb with MiXCR from the 5' RACE reads. The sample has about 64,000 distinct CDR3 sequences; 18% are singletons. The sample here was whole blood, taken at baseline. The receptor source for this set is an adult who was a healthcare worker with PCR-confirmed SARS-CoV-2 infection or an uninfected control (not recorded which).

This clonotype has at least ten counts. The chain uses TRBV12-3 or TRBV12-4 and TRBJ2-7; D is perhaps TRBD2 (6 bases). CDR3 length equals 14 residues. The V end lost 3 bases, the J end lost 0 bases, and 9 bases lay between the germline ends. The CDR3 nucleotides read TGTGCCAGCAGTTTTTCGACTAGCTCCTACGAGCAGTACTTC. Its translation is CASSFSTSSYEQYF.

The table lists this clonotype with a few counts. The V gene is TRBV12-3 or TRBV12-4, the J gene TRBJ2-3; D unresolved. The CDR3 is made up of 13 amino acids. The V end was cut by 1 base, the J end by 5 bases, with 7 bases between. As DNA, the CDR3 is TGTGCCAGCAGTTTAGGAAGTGGAGATACGCAGTATTTT. It encodes CASSLGSGDTQYF.

This clonotype was observed a few times. The rearrangement uses TRBV18 and TRBJ2-7; the match to TRBD1 covers 9 bases. CDR3 size: 14 residues. Germline V gene sequence: CDR1 KGHSH, CDR2 LQKENI. Losses at the gene ends were 3 bases for V and 6 bases for J; bases not matched to a gene: 6. The CDR3 here is CASSPGTGLGEQYF. CDR3 nucleotides: TGTGCCAGCTCACCCGGGACAGGGCTTGGCGAGCAGTACTTC.

Comments on this clonotype: One junction end does not reproduce the germline sequence, and a read error may be involved. The chain uses TRBV3-1 and TRBJ1-6; maybe TRBD1 (6 bases). The germline gives CDR1 LGHDT, CDR2 YNNKEL (reference sequence). This CDR3 is 14 amino acids long. The CDR3 loop is CASSLGQSNSPLHF. The DNA of the CDR3 is TGCGCCAGCAGCCTTGGACAGTCCAATTCACCCCTCCACTTT. Full variable domain (missing parts from reference TRBV3-1 and TRBJ1-6): DTAVSQTPKYLVTQMGNDKSIKCEQNLGHDTMYWYKQDSKKFLKIMFSYNNKELIINETVPNRFSPKSPDKAHLNLHINSLELGDSAVYFCASSLGQSNSPLHFGNGTRLTVT.

The gene calls are TRBV29-1 and TRBJ2-1, with 8 nucleotides matching TRBD1. This CDR3 is 14 amino acids long. The ends lost 4 bases at V and 0 bases at J; junction bases unmatched: 2. The germline CDR1 and CDR2 sequences are SQVTM and ANQGSEA. This CDR3 reads CSVVGTGSYNEQFF. CDR3 DNA: TGCAGCGTTGTCGGGACAGGCTCCTACAATGAGCAGTTCTTC.

This clonotype was seen a few times. V gene TRBV7-2 combines with J gene TRBJ1-2, with 7 bases lining up with TRBD1. The CDR3 sequence is 14 residues long. V shed 2 bases and J 4 bases; nucleotides not matched to a gene: 4. Germline V lookup: CDR1 SGHTA, CDR2 FQGNSA. In DNA, the CDR3 is TGTGCCAGCAGCTTAAACAGGGGAGGCTATGGCTACACCTTC. It is translated as CASSLNRGGYGYTF.

The gene calls are TRBV10-2 and TRBJ2-2; 7 nucleotides align to TRBD1. Germline assignment: CDR1 WSHSY and CDR2 SAAADI. CDR3 length equals 12 residues. The V segment lost 8 bases and the J segment 6 bases; nucleotides outside the gene matches: 3. CDR3 coding DNA: TGCGCCAGCCAGACAGGGTCCGGGGAGCTGTTTTTT. Encoded protein: CASQTGSGELFF.

This clonotype came up many times. J is TRBJ2-5 and V is TRBV6-1; D may correspond to TRBD1 or TRBD2 (5 bases each). Trimming cost V 4 bases and J 2 bases, with 17 bases left between them. Germline-derived CDR1 and CDR2 are MNHNS and SASEGT. CDR3 length equals 16 residues. The CDR3 bases are TGTGCCAGCAGTGTCTCCACCGGGACCATACAAGAGACCCAGTACTTC. The encoded protein is CASSVSTGTIQETQYF.

This chain joins TRBV7-2 and TRBJ1-1; the D gene is possibly TRBD1 (5 bases). Germline V gene sequence: CDR1 SGHTA, CDR2 FQGNSA. V shed 2 bases and J shed 4 bases, with 14 bases lying between them. This CDR3 is built from 15 residues. The CDR3 protein is CASSLLTMGGTEAFF. The CDR3 DNA is TGTGCCAGCAGCTTATTAACCATGGGGGGCACTGAAGCTTTCTTT. The complete variable domain, with remaining parts taken from reference TRBV7-2 and TRBJ1-1, reads GAGVSQSPSNKVTEKGKDVELRCDPISGHTALYWYRQSLGQGLEFLIYFQGNSAPDKSGLPSDRFSAERTGGSVSTLTIQRTQQEDSAVYLCASSLLTMGGTEAFFGQGTRLTVV.

This clonotype appeared a few times. This chain joins TRBV18 and TRBJ2-1; 7 positions match TRBD2. The length of the CDR3 is 17 residues. V shed 6 bases, J shed 5 bases, and the junction held 16 bases outside the gene matches. CDR1 is KGHSH and CDR2 is LQKENI in the germline V gene. CDR3 sequence reads: CASSFSKGRAYDNEQFF. DNA for the CDR3: TGTGCCAGCTCGTTTTCGAAGGGGAGGGCCTACGACAATGAGCAGTTCTTC.

The chain couples TRBV12-3 or TRBV12-4 to TRBJ2-7; D is perhaps TRBD1 or TRBD2 (5 bases each). V was pared by 4 bases and J by 3 bases, with 22 bases between. The CDR3 sequence is 17 residues long. The CDR3 DNA reads as TGTGCCAGCAGTTCCCGGGGTAGGGGACCCAATCACTACGAGCAGTACTTC. Translation gives CASSSRGRGPNHYEQYF.

The sample holds a few counts of this clonotype. The chain links TRBV5-6 to TRBJ2-1, with D unresolved. The CDR3 length is 10 residues. In germline, CDR1 is SGHDT, CDR2 YYEEEE. The ends were cut back, 1 base at V and 9 bases at J, with 2 bases in the middle. CDR3 sequence reads: CASSLSEQFF. DNA for the CDR3: TGTGCCAGCAGCTTGAGTGAGCAGTTCTTC.

The CDR3 sequence: CASSQDQERTALHF. The CDR3 bases are TGCGCCAGCAGCCAAGACCAAGAACGGACAGCCCTCCACTTT. The chain joins TRBV4-3 to TRBJ1-6; a possible D gene is TRBD1 (6 bases). There are 14 residues in the CDR3. In germline, CDR1 is LGHNA, CDR2 YSLEER. The germline V and J ends were trimmed by 0 bases and 14 bases, with 14 bases remaining between them.

Only a few counts were recorded for this clonotype. The chain couples TRBV6-2 or TRBV6-3 to TRBJ1-5, with D possibly matching TRBD1 (6 bases). Trimming shortened V by 5 bases and J by 4 bases, and 18 bases separated the two germline ends. The CDR3 runs to 16 residues. Looked up from germline, CDR1 is MNHEY and CDR2 is SVGEGT. The CDR3 sequence is CASSQLKGGRNQPQHF. The CDR3 region has the DNA TGTGCCAGCAGTCAACTCAAGGGGGGCCGAAATCAGCCCCAGCATTTT.

Many counts were recorded for this clonotype. The chain employs TRBV14 and TRBJ1-1; D remains ambiguous. V dropped 4 bases and J dropped 6 bases, with 12 bases sitting between them. There are 13 residues in the CDR3. Per the germline V gene, CDR1 is SGHDN and CDR2 is FVKESK. CDR3 in DNA: TGTGCCAGCAGCCCCGAAACCCAATCTGAAGCTTTCTTT. This encodes CASSPETQSEAFF.

This clonotype was picked up many times. The junction departs from germline at one end; a sequencing error may be responsible. V and J are TRBV10-3 and TRBJ2-3; D call uncertain. Germline loops: CDR1 ENHRY, CDR2 SYGVKD. The CDR3 consists of 13 residues. The DNA for the CDR3 is TGTGCCATCAGTGAGTATAGCACGGATACGCAGTATTTT. As protein: CAISEYSTDTQYF.

The CDR3 DNA sequence: TGTGCCATGGAGGGAAGCAGGGGGTTCTCCTACGAGCAGTACTTC. Translated: CAMEGSRGFSYEQYF. V gene TRBV10-3 combines with J gene TRBJ2-7; a possible D gene is TRBD1 (7 bases). Germline CDR1 reads ENHRY; CDR2 reads SYGVKD. The CDR3 is made up of 15 amino acids. The V and J ends lost 9 bases and 0 bases respectively, with 18 bases between them.

This clonotype was detected only a few times. The chain is built from TRBV10-3 and TRBJ1-1; D is ambiguous. V lost 9 bases to trimming and J lost 1 base, with 12 bases between them. The CDR3 covers 13 residues. The V gene's germline CDR1 is ENHRY and CDR2 SYGVKD. The DNA for the CDR3 is TGTGCCATAAGGGCCTCCGAGAACACTGAAGCTTTCTTT. This encodes CAIRASENTEAFF.

This clonotype was recorded many times. The CDR3 nucleotides read TGTGCCAGCAGCCCAGAGGGCCGGATGGGAGATACGCAGTATTTT. Its protein product is CASSPEGRMGDTQYF. The chain employs TRBV9 and TRBJ2-3, with D tentatively TRBD2 (5 bases). The CDR3 has 15 amino acids. Trimming removed 4 bases from V and 5 bases from J, with 17 bases in between. Germline V gene data show CDR1 as SGDLS and CDR2 as YYNGEE.

Only a few counts were recorded for this clonotype. The chain couples TRBV11-2 to TRBJ2-7; D possibly uses TRBD1 or TRBD2 (5 bases each). With 5 bases removed from V and 0 bases from J, the gap between germline ends came to 17 bases. Germline V CDR1 and CDR2: SGHAT, FQNNGV. This CDR3 region has 16 residues. CDR3 nucleotides: TGTGCCAGCAGCGGGGCGTCGCCAGGGAGCTCCTACGAGCAGTACTTC. It codes for CASSGASPGSSYEQYF.

The chain combines TRBV4-2 with TRBJ2-3; D uncertain. The ends were cut back, 0 bases at V and 2 bases at J, with 9 bases in the middle. Germline-derived CDR1 and CDR2 are LGHNA and YNFKEQ. The length of the CDR3 is 15 residues. The CDR3 sequence is CASSQEADYTDTQYF. The CDR3 DNA sequence: TGTGCCAGCAGCCAAGAGGCAGATTACACAGATACGCAGTATTTT.

The chain uses TRBV12-3 or TRBV12-4 and TRBJ1-2; tentative D call: TRBD1 (6 bases). Trimming removed 6 bases from V and 8 bases from J, with 19 bases in between. CDR3 length equals 14 residues. For the CDR3, the DNA is TGTGCCAGCAGGACGGCTAGGGACAACCCAGGCTACACCTTC. Protein: CASRTARDNPGYTF.